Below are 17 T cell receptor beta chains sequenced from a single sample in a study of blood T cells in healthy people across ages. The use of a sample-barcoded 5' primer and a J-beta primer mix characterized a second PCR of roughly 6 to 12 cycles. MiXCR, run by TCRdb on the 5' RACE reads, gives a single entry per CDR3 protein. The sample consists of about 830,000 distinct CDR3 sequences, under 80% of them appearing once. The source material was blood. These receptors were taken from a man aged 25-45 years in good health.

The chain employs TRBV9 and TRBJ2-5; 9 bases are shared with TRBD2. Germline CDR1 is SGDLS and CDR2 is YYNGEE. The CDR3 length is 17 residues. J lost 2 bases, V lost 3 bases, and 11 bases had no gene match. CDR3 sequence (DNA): TGTGCCAGCAGCGGACCTAGGAGCGGGGGGCCGCAAGAGACCCAGTACTTC. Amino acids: CASSGPRSGGPQETQYF.

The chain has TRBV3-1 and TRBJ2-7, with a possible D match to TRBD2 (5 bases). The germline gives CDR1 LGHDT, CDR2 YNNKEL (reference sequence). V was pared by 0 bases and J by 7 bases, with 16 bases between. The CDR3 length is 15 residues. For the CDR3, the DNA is TGTGCCAGCAGCCAAGAGCAGGACTCTTGGGAAGAGCAGTACTTC. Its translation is CASSQEQDSWEEQYF.

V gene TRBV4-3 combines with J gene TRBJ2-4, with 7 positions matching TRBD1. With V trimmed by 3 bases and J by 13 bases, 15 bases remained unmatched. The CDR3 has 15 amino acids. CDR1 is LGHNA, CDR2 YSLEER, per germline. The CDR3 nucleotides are TGCGCCAGCAGCCATTCCTATGGGACAGACAAAATCCAGTACTTC. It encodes CASSHSYGTDKIQYF.

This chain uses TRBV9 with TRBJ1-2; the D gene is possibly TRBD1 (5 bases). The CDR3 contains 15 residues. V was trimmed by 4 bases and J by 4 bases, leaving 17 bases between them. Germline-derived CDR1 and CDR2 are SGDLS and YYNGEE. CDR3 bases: TGTGCCAGCAGCATCGGTCGAGGGGATTTCTATGGCTACACCTTC. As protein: CASSIGRGDFYGYTF.

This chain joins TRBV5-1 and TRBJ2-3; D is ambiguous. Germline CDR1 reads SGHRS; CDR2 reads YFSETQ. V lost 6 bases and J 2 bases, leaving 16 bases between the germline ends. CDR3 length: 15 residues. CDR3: CASTLYSPFTDTQYF. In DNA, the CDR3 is TGCGCCAGCACGCTTTATAGCCCGTTCACAGATACGCAGTATTTT.

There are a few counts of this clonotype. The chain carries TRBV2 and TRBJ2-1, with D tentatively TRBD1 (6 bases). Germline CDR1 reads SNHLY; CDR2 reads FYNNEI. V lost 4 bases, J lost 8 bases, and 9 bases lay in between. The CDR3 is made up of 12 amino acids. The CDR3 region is CASSVGADEQFF. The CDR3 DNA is TGTGCCAGCAGTGTGGGGGCGGATGAGCAGTTCTTC. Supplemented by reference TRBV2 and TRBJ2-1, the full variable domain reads EPEVTQTPSHQVTQMGQEVILRCVPISNHLYFYWYRQILGQKVEFLVSFYNNEISEKSEIFDDQFSVERPDGSNFTLKIRSTKLEDSAMYFCASSVGADEQFFGPGTRLTVL.

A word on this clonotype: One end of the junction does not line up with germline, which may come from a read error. The CDR3 sequence is CASSQGTGGHSNTGELFF. The CDR3 nucleotides read TGTGCCAGCAGCCAAGGTACAGGGGGCCATTCGAATACCGGGGAGCTGTTTTTT. The rearrangement uses TRBV4-2 and TRBJ2-2; TRBD1 matches 9 bases. Germline CDR1 and CDR2: LGHNA and YNFKEQ. The CDR3 loop spans 18 amino acids.

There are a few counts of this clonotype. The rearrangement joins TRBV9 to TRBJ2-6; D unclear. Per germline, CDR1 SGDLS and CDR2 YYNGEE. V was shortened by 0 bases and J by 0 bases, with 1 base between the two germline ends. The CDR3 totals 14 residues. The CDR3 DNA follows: TGTGCCAGCAGCGTAGCCTCTGGGGCCAACGTCCTGACTTTC. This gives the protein CASSVASGANVLTF.

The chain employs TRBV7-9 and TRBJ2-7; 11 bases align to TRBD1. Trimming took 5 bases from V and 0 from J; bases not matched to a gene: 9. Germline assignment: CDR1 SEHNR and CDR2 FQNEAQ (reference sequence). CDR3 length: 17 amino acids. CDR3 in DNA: TGTGCCAGCAGCCCAGGACAGGGGGCTCGGAGCTCCTACGAGCAGTACTTC. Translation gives CASSPGQGARSSYEQYF.

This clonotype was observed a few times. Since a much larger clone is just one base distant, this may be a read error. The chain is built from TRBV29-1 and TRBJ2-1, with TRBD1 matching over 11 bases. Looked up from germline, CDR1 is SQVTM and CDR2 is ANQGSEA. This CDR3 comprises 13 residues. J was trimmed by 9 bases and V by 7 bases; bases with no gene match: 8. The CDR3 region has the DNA TGCAGCGGCCGGACAGGGGGCCGGACTGAGCAGTTCTTC. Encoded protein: CSGRTGGRTEQFF.

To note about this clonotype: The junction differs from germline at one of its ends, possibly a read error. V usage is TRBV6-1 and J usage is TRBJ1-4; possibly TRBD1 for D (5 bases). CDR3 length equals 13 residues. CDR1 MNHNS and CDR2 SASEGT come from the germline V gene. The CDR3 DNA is TGTGCCAGCAGAGAAGGAGGGGCGGAGAAACTGTTTTTT. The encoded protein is CASREGGAEKLFF.

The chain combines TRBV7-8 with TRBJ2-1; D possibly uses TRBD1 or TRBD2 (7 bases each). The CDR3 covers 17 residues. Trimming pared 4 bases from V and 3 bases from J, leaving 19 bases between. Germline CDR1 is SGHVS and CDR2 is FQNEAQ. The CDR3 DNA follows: TGTGCCAGCAGCTCGAATTCGGGGAGGGGGCTCTACAATGAGCAGTTCTTC. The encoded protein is CASSSNSGRGLYNEQFF.

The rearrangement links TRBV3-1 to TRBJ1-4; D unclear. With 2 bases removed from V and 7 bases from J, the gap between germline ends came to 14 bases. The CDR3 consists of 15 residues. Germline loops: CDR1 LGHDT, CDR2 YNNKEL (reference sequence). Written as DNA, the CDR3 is TGTGCCAGCAGCCAACCTATAGGAGGTAGTGAAAAACTGTTTTTT. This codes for CASSQPIGGSEKLFF.

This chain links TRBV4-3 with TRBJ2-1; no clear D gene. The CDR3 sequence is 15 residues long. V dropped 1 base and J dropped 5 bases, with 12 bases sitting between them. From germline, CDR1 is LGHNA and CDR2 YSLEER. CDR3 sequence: CASSQGRVADNEQFF. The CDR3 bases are TGCGCCAGCAGCCAAGGTAGAGTCGCAGACAATGAGCAGTTCTTC.

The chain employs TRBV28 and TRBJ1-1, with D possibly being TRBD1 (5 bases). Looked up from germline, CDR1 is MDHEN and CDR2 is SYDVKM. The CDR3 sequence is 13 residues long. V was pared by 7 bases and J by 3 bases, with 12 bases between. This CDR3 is CASTPGPDTEAFF. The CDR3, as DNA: TGTGCCAGCACCCCGGGACCGGACACTGAAGCTTTCTTT.

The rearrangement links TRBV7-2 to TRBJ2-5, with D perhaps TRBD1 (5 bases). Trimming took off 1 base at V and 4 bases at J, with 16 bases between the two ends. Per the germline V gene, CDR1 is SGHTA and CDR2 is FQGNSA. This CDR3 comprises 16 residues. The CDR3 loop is CASSLDRTADVETQYF. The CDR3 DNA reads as TGTGCCAGCAGCTTAGACAGGACGGCGGATGTAGAGACCCAGTACTTC. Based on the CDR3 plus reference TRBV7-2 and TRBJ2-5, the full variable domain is GAGVSQSPSNKVTEKGKDVELRCDPISGHTALYWYRQSLGQGLEFLIYFQGNSAPDKSGLPSDRFSAERTGGSVSTLTIQRTQQEDSAVYLCASSLDRTADVETQYFGPGTRLLVL.

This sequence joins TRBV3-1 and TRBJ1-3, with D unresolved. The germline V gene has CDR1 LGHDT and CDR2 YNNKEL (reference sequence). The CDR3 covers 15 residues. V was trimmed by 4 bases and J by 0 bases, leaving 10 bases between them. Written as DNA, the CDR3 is TGTGCCAGCAGCCTAGAAGTTCACTCTGGAAACACCATATATTTT. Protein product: CASSLEVHSGNTIYF.